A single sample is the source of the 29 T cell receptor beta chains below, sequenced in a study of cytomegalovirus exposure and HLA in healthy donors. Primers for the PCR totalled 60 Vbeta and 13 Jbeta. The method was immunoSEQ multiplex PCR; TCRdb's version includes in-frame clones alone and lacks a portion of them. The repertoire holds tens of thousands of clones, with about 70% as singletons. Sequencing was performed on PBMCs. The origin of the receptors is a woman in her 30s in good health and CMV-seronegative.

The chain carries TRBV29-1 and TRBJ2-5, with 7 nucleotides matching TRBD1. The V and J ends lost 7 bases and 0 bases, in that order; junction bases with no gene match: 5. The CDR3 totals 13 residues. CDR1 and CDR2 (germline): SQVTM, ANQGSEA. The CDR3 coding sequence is TGCAGCGCCACGGGACAGAACCAAGAGACCCAGTACTTC. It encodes CSATGQNQETQYF.

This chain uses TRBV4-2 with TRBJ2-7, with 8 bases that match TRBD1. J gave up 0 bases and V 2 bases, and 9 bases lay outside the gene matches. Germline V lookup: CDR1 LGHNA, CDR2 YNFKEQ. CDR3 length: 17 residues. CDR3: CASSQRVGQGFSYEQYF. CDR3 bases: TGTGCCAGCAGCCAAAGAGTCGGACAGGGTTTCTCCTACGAGCAGTACTTC.

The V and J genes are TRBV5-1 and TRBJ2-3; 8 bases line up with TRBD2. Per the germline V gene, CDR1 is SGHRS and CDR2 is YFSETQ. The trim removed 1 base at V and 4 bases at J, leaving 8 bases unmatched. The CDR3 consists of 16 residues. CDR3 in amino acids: CASSLSVTSGPDTQYF. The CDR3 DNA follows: TGCGCCAGCAGCTTGTCTGTTACTAGCGGACCAGATACGCAGTATTTT.

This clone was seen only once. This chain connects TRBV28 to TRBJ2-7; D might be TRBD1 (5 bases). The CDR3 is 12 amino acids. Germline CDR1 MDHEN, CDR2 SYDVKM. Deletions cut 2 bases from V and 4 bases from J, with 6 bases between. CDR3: CASSLQGYEQYF. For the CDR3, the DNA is TGTGCCAGCAGTTTACAGGGTTACGAGCAGTACTTC.

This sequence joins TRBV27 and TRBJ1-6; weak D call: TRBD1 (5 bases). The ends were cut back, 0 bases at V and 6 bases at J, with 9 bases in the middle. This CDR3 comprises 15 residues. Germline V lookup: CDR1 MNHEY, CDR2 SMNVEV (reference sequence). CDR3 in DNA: TGTGCCAGCAGTTTATCGCAGGGTGTTAATTCACCCCTCCACTTT. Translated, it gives CASSLSQGVNSPLHF.

This CDR3 reads CASSLKGQDEQYF. CDR3 nucleotide sequence: TGTGCCAGCAGCTTAAAGGGGCAGGACGAGCAGTACTTC. The chain links TRBV7-3 to TRBJ2-7; a weak D match, TRBD1 (5 bases). The CDR3 spans 13 residues. Germline CDR1 is SGHTA and CDR2 is FQGTGA. Trimming left V 1 base short and J 5 bases short, with 9 bases between. The entire variable domain, with the rest obtained from reference TRBV7-3 and TRBJ2-7, is as follows: GAGVSQTPSNKVTEKGKYVELRCDPISGHTALYWYRQSLGQGPEFLIYFQGTGAADDSGLPNDRFFAVRPEGSVSTLKIQRTERGDSAVYLCASSLKGQDEQYFGPGTRLTVT.

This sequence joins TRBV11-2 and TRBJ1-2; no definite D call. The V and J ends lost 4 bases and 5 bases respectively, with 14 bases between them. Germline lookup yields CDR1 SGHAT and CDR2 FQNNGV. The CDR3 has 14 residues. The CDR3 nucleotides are TGTGCCAGCAGCTCCCGAGGAGGGTTGTATGGCTACACCTTC. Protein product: CASSSRGGLYGYTF.

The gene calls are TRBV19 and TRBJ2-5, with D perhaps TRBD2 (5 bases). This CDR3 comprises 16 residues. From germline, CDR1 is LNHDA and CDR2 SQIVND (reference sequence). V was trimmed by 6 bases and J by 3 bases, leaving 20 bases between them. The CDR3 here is CASSRAWVSGEETQYF. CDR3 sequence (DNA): TGTGCCAGTAGCCGGGCGTGGGTCAGCGGAGAAGAGACCCAGTACTTC.

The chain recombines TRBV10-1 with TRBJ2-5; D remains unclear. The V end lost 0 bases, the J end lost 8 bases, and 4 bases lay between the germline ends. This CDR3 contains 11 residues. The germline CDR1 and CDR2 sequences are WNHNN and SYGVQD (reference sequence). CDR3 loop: CASSESVTQYF. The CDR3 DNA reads TGCGCCAGCAGTGAGTCCGTAACCCAGTACTTC.

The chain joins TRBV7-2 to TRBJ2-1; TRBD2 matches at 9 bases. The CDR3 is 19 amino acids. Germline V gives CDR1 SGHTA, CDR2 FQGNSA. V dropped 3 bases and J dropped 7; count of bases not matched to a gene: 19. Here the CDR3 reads CASSLTAGGGGGYLNEQFF. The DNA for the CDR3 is TGTGCCAGCAGCTTGACCGCAGGTGGCGGGGGGGGATATCTTAATGAGCAGTTCTTC. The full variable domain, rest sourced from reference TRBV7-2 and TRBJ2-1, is GAGVSQSPSNKVTEKGKDVELRCDPISGHTALYWYRQSLGQGLEFLIYFQGNSAPDKSGLPSDRFSAERTGGSVSTLTIQRTQQEDSAVYLCASSLTAGGGGGYLNEQFFGPGTRLTVL.

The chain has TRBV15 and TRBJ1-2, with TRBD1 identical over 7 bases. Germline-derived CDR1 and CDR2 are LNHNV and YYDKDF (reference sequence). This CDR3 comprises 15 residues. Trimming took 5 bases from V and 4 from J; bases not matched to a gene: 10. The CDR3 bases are TGTGCCACCAGCTTCGTCCCCGGGACAGCCTATGGCTACACCTTC. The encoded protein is CATSFVPGTAYGYTF.

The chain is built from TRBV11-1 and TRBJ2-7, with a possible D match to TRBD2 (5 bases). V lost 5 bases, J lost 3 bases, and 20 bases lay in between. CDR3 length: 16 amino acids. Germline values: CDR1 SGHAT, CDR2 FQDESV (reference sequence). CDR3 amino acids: CASSALPGISGYEQYF. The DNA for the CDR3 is TGTGCCAGCAGCGCCCTCCCCGGGATATCAGGCTACGAGCAGTACTTC.

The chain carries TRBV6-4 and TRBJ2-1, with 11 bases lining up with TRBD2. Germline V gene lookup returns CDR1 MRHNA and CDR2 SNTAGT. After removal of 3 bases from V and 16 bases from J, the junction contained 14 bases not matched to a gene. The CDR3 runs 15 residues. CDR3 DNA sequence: TGTGCCAGCAGTGAGGTGGCTAGCGGGGGGCAGAAGAGATTCTTC. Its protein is CASSEVASGGQKRFF.

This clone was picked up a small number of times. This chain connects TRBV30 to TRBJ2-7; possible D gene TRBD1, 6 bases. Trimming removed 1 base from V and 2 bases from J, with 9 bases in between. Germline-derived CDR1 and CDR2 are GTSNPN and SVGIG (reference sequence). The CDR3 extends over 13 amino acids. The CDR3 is CAWSDRDPYEQYF. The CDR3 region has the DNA TGTGCCTGGAGTGACAGGGACCCCTACGAGCAGTACTTC.

The CDR3 protein is CASSVLAGGTADTQYF. As DNA, the CDR3 is TGTGCCAGCAGCGTTTTAGCGGGGGGAACGGCAGATACGCAGTATTTT. This chain links TRBV9 with TRBJ2-3, with 10 bases lining up with TRBD2. From germline, CDR1 is SGDLS and CDR2 YYNGEE. This CDR3 spans 16 amino acids. Trimming cost V 2 bases and J 4 bases; bases outside gene matches: 7.

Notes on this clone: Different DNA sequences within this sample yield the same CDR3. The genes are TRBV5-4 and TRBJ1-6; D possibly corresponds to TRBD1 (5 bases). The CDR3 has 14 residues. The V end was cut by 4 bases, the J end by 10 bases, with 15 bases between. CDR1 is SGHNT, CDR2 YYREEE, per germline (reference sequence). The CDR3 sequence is CASSPAGTNSPLHF. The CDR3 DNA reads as TGTGCCAGCAGCCCGGCGGGGACTAACTCACCCCTCCACTTT.

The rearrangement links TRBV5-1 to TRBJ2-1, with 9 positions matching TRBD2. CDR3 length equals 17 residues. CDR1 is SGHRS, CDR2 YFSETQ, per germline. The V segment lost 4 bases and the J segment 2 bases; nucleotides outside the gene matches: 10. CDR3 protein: CASSHRGSGGPYNEQFF. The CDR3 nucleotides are TGCGCCAGCAGCCACCGGGGTAGCGGGGGCCCCTACAATGAGCAGTTCTTC. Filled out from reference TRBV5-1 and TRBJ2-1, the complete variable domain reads KAGVTQTPRYLIKTRGQQVTLSCSPISGHRSVSWYQQTPGQGLQFLFEYFSETQRNKGNFPGRFSGRQFSNSRSEMNVSTLELGDSALYLCASSHRGSGGPYNEQFFGPGTRLTVL.

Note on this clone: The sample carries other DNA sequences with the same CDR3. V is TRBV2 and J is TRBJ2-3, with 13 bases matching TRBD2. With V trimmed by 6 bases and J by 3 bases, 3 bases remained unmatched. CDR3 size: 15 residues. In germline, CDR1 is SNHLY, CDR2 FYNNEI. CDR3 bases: TGTGCCAGCAGGCTGACTAGCGGGAGGACAGATACGCAGTATTTT. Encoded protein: CASRLTSGRTDTQYF.

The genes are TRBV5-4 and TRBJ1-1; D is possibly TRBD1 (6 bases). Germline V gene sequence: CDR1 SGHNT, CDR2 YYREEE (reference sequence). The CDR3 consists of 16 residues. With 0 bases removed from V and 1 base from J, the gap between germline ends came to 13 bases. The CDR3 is CASSLAAGRGNTEAFF. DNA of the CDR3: TGTGCCAGCAGCTTGGCCGCGGGCAGGGGGAACACTGAAGCTTTCTTT.

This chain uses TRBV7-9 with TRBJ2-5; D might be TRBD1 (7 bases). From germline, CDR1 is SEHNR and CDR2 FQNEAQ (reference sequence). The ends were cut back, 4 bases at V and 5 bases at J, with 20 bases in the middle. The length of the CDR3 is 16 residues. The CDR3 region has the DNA TGTGCCAGCAGCTCCCCATCTGGAGGGGGCTCGGAGACCCAGTACTTC. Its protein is CASSSPSGGGSETQYF.

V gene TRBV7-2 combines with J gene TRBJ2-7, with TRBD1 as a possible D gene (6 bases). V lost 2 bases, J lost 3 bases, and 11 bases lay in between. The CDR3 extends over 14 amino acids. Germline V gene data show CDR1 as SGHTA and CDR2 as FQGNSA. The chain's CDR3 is CASSLQGNSYEQYF. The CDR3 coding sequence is TGTGCCAGCAGCTTACAGGGGAATAGCTACGAGCAGTACTTC.

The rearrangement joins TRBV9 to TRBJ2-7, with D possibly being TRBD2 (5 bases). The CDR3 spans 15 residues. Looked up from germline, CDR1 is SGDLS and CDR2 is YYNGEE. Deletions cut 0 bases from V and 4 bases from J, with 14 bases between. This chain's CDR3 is CASSVAIGLGYEQYF. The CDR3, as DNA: TGTGCCAGCAGCGTAGCTATCGGACTCGGGTACGAGCAGTACTTC.

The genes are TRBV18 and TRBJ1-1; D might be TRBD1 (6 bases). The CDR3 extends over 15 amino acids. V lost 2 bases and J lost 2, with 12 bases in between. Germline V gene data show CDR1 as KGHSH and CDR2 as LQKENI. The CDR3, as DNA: TGTGCCAGCTCACCAACCTACAGGGATAACACTGAAGCTTTCTTT. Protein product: CASSPTYRDNTEAFF.

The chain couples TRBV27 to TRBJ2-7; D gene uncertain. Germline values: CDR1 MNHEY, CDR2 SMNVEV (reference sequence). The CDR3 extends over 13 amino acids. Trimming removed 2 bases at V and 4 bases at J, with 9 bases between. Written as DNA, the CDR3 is TGTGCCAGCAGTTTAGCCGCCAGTTACGAGCAGTACTTC. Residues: CASSLAASYEQYF.

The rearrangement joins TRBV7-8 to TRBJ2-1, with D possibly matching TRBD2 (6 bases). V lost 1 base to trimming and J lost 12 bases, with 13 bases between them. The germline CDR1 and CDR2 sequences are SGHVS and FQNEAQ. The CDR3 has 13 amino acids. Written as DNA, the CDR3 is TGTGCCAGCAGCTTAGAGTGGGGGAGGAGGCAGTTCTTC. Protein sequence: CASSLEWGRRQFF.

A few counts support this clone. The CDR3 sequence: CASRNDLADTQYF. In DNA, the CDR3 is TGTGCCAGCAGGAATGACCTAGCCGATACGCAGTATTTT. The rearrangement uses TRBV6-5 and TRBJ2-3, with D maybe TRBD2 (5 bases). The V end lost 6 bases, the J end lost 6 bases, and 13 bases lay between the germline ends. Per germline, CDR1 MNHEY and CDR2 SVGAGI. The CDR3 consists of 13 residues.

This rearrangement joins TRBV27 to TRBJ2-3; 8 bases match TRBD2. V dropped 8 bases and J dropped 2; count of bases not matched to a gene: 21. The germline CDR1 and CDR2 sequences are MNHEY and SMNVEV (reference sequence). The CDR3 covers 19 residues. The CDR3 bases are TGTGCCAGCGGAACGCGCGGGGGGAGGTTTTCTGAGATCACAGATACGCAGTATTTT. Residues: CASGTRGGRFSEITDTQYF.

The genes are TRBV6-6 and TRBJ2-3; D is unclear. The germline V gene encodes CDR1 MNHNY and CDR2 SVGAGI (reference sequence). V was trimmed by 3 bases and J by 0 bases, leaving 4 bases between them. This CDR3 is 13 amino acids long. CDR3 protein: CASSYMSTDTQYF. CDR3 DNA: TGTGCCAGCAGTTATATGAGCACAGATACGCAGTATTTT.

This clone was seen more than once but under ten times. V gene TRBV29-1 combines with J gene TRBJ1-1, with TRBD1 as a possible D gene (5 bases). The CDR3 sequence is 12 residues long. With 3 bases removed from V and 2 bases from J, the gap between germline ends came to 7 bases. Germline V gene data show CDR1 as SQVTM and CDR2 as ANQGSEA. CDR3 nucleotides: TGCAGCGTTGACAGGGATAACACTGAAGCTTTCTTT. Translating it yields CSVDRDNTEAFF.